These 25 T cell receptor beta chains came from one sample sequenced in a study of Ad26.COV2.S vaccination and SARS-CoV-2 variants. Stated treatment: around 19 received Ad26.COV2.S at low or high dose, single or two shots; about 5 received placebo; per-sample allocation not given. Vaccine and placebo recipients were sampled on day 63 after the first injection. Profiled with immunoSEQ multiplex PCR; TCRdb holds only in-frame clones, not every one. The sample holds 360,000 or so clones, 89% seen once. The sequencing here drew on peripheral blood, taken in a trial of Ad26.COV2.S vaccine versus placebo. The receptor source for this set is a person between 18 and 65 years old who received the Ad26.COV2.S COVID-19 vaccine or a placebo.

J is TRBJ2-2 and V is TRBV11-2; possibly TRBD1 for D (6 bases). Germline loops: CDR1 SGHAT, CDR2 FQNNGV. Trimming stripped 8 bases from V and 3 bases from J, with 16 bases between. The CDR3 is made up of 15 amino acids. The CDR3 region is CASGPQGSHTGELFF. The CDR3 DNA is TGTGCCAGCGGCCCCCAGGGGTCACACACCGGGGAGCTGTTTTTT.

The rearrangement links TRBV2 to TRBJ1-2; no reliable D call. The V gene's germline CDR1 is SNHLY and CDR2 FYNNEI. CDR3 size: 14 residues. With 7 bases removed from V and 3 bases from J, the gap between germline ends came to 15 bases. The chain's CDR3 is CASTAPGSHYGYTF. CDR3 nucleotides: TGTGCCAGCACAGCGCCGGGGAGCCACTATGGCTACACCTTC.

The chain employs TRBV6-4 and TRBJ2-3; weak D call: TRBD2 (5 bases). The V and J ends lost 2 bases and 2 bases respectively, with 8 bases between them. Germline assignment: CDR1 MRHNA and CDR2 SNTAGT. The CDR3 runs to 14 residues. The CDR3 here is CASSDRGNTDTQYF. Here the CDR3 DNA reads TGTGCCAGCAGTGACCGGGGAAACACAGATACGCAGTATTTT.

The CDR3 sequence: CASSQGVGTDTQYF. The DNA of the CDR3 is TGTGCCAGCAGCCAGGGGGTTGGCACAGATACGCAGTATTTT. The V gene is TRBV3-1 (or the pseudogene TRBV3-2), the J gene TRBJ2-3; D tentatively reads TRBD1 or TRBD2 (5 bases each). Trimming shortened V by 3 bases and J by 1 base, and 8 bases separated the two germline ends. CDR3 length: 14 residues. Germline V gives CDR1 LGHDT, CDR2 YNNKEL (reference sequence).

The chain employs TRBV28 and TRBJ1-2; 7 bases match TRBD1. The CDR3 covers 14 residues. CDR1 is MDHEN, CDR2 SYDVKM, per germline. V shed 5 bases, J shed 3 bases, and the junction held 6 bases outside the gene matches. CDR3 protein: CASSPPGQYYGYTF. CDR3 coding DNA: TGTGCCAGCAGTCCTCCGGGACAGTACTATGGCTACACCTTC.

The chain recombines TRBV5-4 with TRBJ1-3; 7 bases are shared with TRBD1. The CDR3 totals 16 residues. The germline CDR1 and CDR2 sequences are SGHNT and YYREEE (reference sequence). The ends lost 0 bases at V and 0 bases at J; junction bases unmatched: 3. The CDR3 bases are TGTGCCAGCAGCTTGGGGGCAGGGGGCTCTGGAAACACCATATATTTT. Residues: CASSLGAGGSGNTIYF. The variable domain in full, completed from reference TRBV5-4 and TRBJ1-3, reads ETGVTQSPTHLIKTRGQQVTLRCSSQSGHNTVSWYQQALGQGPQFIFQYYREEENGRGNFPPRFSGLQFPNYSSELNVNALELDDSALYLCASSLGAGGSGNTIYFGEGSWLTVV.

This chain uses TRBV10-2 with TRBJ2-7; a weak D match, TRBD2 (6 bases). Germline CDR1 is WSHSY and CDR2 is SAAADI. The CDR3 extends over 15 amino acids. Trimming took off 0 bases at V and 4 bases at J, with 13 bases between the two ends. CDR3 bases: TGCGCCAGCAGTGAGTCGAGGCTAGCGCGTTACGAGCAGTACTTC. Amino acids: CASSESRLARYEQYF.

The chain couples TRBV21-1 to TRBJ2-6; the D call in the table, TRBD1, was not verified against the DNA. TRBV21-1 corresponds to a pseudogene. CDR3 length: 17 amino acids. The CDR3 DNA reads TGTGCCAGCAGCAAAGGTGGGACAGTCTCTGGGGCCAACGTCCTGACTTTC. Protein product: CASSKGGTVSGANVLTF.

The genes are TRBV27 and TRBJ2-7, with 11 bases aligning to TRBD2. The CDR3 extends over 14 amino acids. Germline CDR1 and CDR2: MNHEY and SMNVEV (reference sequence). The V segment lost 5 bases and the J segment 2 bases; nucleotides outside the gene matches: 2. Here the CDR3 DNA reads TGTGCCAGCAGTGAGGGACTAGCGGCCTACGAGCAGTACTTC. Protein product: CASSEGLAAYEQYF.

This rearrangement joins TRBV5-6 to TRBJ1-1, with D tentatively TRBD1 (6 bases). CDR3 length: 12 amino acids. The V gene's germline CDR1 is SGHDT and CDR2 YYEEEE. V lost 1 base to trimming and J lost 9 bases, with 10 bases between them. CDR3: CASSLTGHQAFF. DNA for the CDR3: TGTGCCAGCAGCTTGACGGGACACCAAGCTTTCTTT.

The chain couples TRBV19 to TRBJ1-5; 8 nucleotides line up with TRBD1. The length of the CDR3 is 14 residues. Trimming cost V 2 bases and J 6 bases; bases outside gene matches: 3. Germline CDR1 reads LNHDA; CDR2 reads SQIVND (reference sequence). The CDR3 is CASSIQGAGQPQHF. CDR3 nucleotides: TGTGCCAGTAGTATACAGGGGGCAGGTCAGCCCCAGCATTTT.

The V call is TRBV28, the J call TRBJ2-5, with D possibly being TRBD1 (6 bases). The CDR3 runs to 15 residues. The germline CDR1 and CDR2 sequences are MDHEN and SYDVKM. V was clipped by 4 bases and J by 5 bases, with 17 bases between them. CDR3 sequence reads: CASSSAGTWRETQYF. In DNA form, the CDR3 reads TGTGCCAGCAGTTCCGCCGGGACATGGCGGGAGACCCAGTACTTC.

This clone has more than one count but fewer than ten. The chain couples TRBV14 to TRBJ2-3, with TRBD2 identical over 9 bases. The ends lost 4 bases at V and 7 bases at J; junction bases unmatched: 9. This CDR3 has 15 amino acids. CDR1 and CDR2 (germline): SGHDN, FVKESK. The CDR3 region has the DNA TGTGCCAGCAGCCTACCGGGACTAGCTAGAAATACGCAGTATTTT. It translates to CASSLPGLARNTQYF.

This clone was counted between two and nine times. V gene TRBV28 combines with J gene TRBJ2-5; 13 nucleotides match TRBD2. V lost 5 bases, J lost 5 bases, and 5 bases stayed unmatched. Germline V gene sequence: CDR1 MDHEN, CDR2 SYDVKM. The CDR3 contains 15 residues. The CDR3 is CASSGLAGAGETQYF. The CDR3 coding sequence is TGTGCCAGCAGTGGACTAGCGGGAGCGGGGGAGACCCAGTACTTC.

V and J are TRBV4-2 and TRBJ2-4; TRBD1 is a possible D gene (6 bases). CDR1 LGHNA and CDR2 YNFKEQ come from the germline V gene. Trimming cost V 2 bases and J 0 bases, with 17 bases left between them. This CDR3 is built from 18 residues. DNA of the CDR3: TGTGCCAGCAGCCAACTCCAAGGACAGTCACTAGCCAAAAACATTCAGTACTTC. It encodes CASSQLQGQSLAKNIQYF.

The rearrangement joins TRBV19 to TRBJ2-7, with 16 bases identical to TRBD2. Unmatched junction bases numbered 9, after V lost 4 bases and J lost 6 bases. CDR1 is LNHDA, CDR2 SQIVND, per germline (reference sequence). This CDR3 region has 17 residues. Here the CDR3 reads CASSTPRGLAGGFEQYF. CDR3 coding DNA: TGTGCCAGTAGTACACCTAGGGGACTAGCGGGAGGGTTCGAGCAGTACTTC.

The chain has TRBV27 and TRBJ1-1; D perhaps matches TRBD1 (6 bases). The CDR3 spans 14 residues. Trimming took off 6 bases at V and 5 bases at J, with 16 bases between the two ends. Germline V lookup: CDR1 MNHEY, CDR2 SMNVEV (reference sequence). In nucleotides, the CDR3 is TGTGCCAGCAGCACAAGGGGGGCGGTAACTGAAGCTTTCTTT. Encoded protein: CASSTRGAVTEAFF.

This chain uses TRBV7-8 with TRBJ2-1, with a possible D match to TRBD2 (5 bases). Germline values: CDR1 SGHVS, CDR2 FQNEAQ. V was trimmed by 5 bases and J by 7 bases, leaving 15 bases between them. This CDR3 has 14 amino acids. The CDR3 is CASSRSRTFNEQFF. The DNA of the CDR3 is TGTGCCAGCAGCCGCTCGAGGACTTTTAATGAGCAGTTCTTC.

This chain links TRBV30 with TRBJ1-3, with D unresolved. This CDR3 has 12 amino acids. Deletions cut 2 bases from V and 0 bases from J, with 2 bases between. CDR1 and CDR2 (germline): GTSNPN, SVGIG (reference sequence). In DNA, the CDR3 is TGTGCCTGGAGTAGCTCTGGAAACACCATATATTTT. This sequence encodes CAWSSSGNTIYF. Combining the CDR3 with reference TRBV30 and TRBJ1-3 gives the whole variable domain SQTIHQWPATLVQPVGSPLSLECTVEGTSNPNLYWYRQAAGRGLQLLFYSVGIGQISSEVPQNLSASRPQDRQFILSSKKLLLSDSGFYLCAWSSSGNTIYFGEGSWLTVV.

The sample holds one count of this clone. This chain links TRBV29-1 with TRBJ2-1, with 9 nucleotides matching TRBD2. Per the germline V gene, CDR1 is SQVTM and CDR2 is ANQGSEA. This CDR3 spans 16 amino acids. Trimming removed 3 bases from V and 5 bases from J; junction bases left unmatched: 11. Here the CDR3 DNA reads TGCAGCGTTGAGCTTGGGACTAGCAGGGTTAACAATGAGCAGTTCTTC. Its translation: CSVELGTSRVNNEQFF.

The chain combines TRBV7-9 with TRBJ2-1, with D hard to call. This CDR3 comprises 17 residues. V was cut by 0 bases and J by 1 base, with 13 bases left in between. The V gene's germline CDR1 is SEHNR and CDR2 FQNEAQ (reference sequence). Here the CDR3 reads CASSLAVGEPSYNEQFF. For the CDR3, the DNA is TGTGCCAGCAGCTTAGCGGTTGGAGAACCTTCCTACAATGAGCAGTTCTTC.

V is TRBV27 and J is TRBJ2-1; D unresolved. This CDR3 region has 13 residues. The V end lost 4 bases, the J end lost 8 bases, and 12 bases lay between the germline ends. Germline-derived CDR1 and CDR2 are MNHEY and SMNVEV (reference sequence). CDR3 sequence (DNA): TGTGCCAGCAGTTACCGCTTCCAAGATGAGCAGTTCTTC. Protein product: CASSYRFQDEQFF.

V and J are TRBV7-2 and TRBJ1-5, with D perhaps matching TRBD1 (5 bases). The germline V gene encodes CDR1 SGHTA and CDR2 FQGNSA. Trimming took off 1 base at V and 6 bases at J, with 10 bases between the two ends. The CDR3 loop spans 14 amino acids. This chain's CDR3 is CASSLEGRGQPQHF. The CDR3 nucleotides are TGTGCCAGCAGCTTAGAGGGGAGAGGTCAGCCCCAGCATTTT.

The CDR3 loop reads CASSGGQGYEQYF. The CDR3, as DNA: TGTGCCAGCTCCGGGGGACAGGGGTACGAGCAGTACTTC. This chain links TRBV9 with TRBJ2-7, with TRBD1 identical over 10 bases. The CDR3 runs to 13 residues. CDR1 and CDR2 from the germline V gene are SGDLS and YYNGEE. V was pared by 7 bases and J by 4 bases, with 5 bases of the junction left unmatched.

Only one count was recorded for this clone. The CDR3 DNA follows: TGTGCCAGCAGCCCCCGACAGGGGTGGGGTAGTCAGCCCCAGCATTTT. Translating it yields CASSPRQGWGSQPQHF. The V call is TRBV5-8, the J call TRBJ1-5, with TRBD1 identical over 8 bases. With V trimmed by 4 bases and J by 6 bases, 12 bases remained unmatched. This CDR3 has 16 residues. Germline V CDR1 and CDR2: SGHTS, YDEGEE.